Below are 30 T cell receptor beta chains sequenced from a single sample in a study of T-cell memory formation after mild COVID-19. TCRdb re-analysed the 5' RACE reads in MiXCR, keeping a single row per CDR3 protein. The data show 150,000 or so distinct CDR3 sequences, roughly 14% seen once. Sequencing was carried out using PBMCs or a T cell subset sorted from them (not recorded which). The receptors stem from an adult woman who had mild COVID-19 (a few samples of this study predate the infection). Cell type and time point are not known.

This clonotype was detected only a few times. The rearrangement uses TRBV7-3 and TRBJ2-3, with 8 positions matching TRBD2. The V and J ends lost 5 bases and 3 bases, in that order; junction bases with no gene match: 7. This CDR3 has 15 residues. Germline V CDR1 and CDR2: SGHTA, FQGTGA. CDR3 in amino acids: CASSPSGSKTDTQYF. CDR3 bases: TGTGCCAGCAGCCCCAGCGGGAGTAAGACAGATACGCAGTATTTT. Full variable domain (rest looked up from reference TRBV7-3 and TRBJ2-3): GAGVSQTPSNKVTEKGKYVELRCDPISGHTALYWYRQSLGQGPEFLIYFQGTGAADDSGLPNDRFFAVRPEGSVSTLKIQRTERGDSAVYLCASSPSGSKTDTQYFGPGTRLTVL.

The chain recombines TRBV12-3 or TRBV12-4 with TRBJ2-1; tentative D call: TRBD1 (5 bases). The V gene lost 6 bases and the J gene lost 5 bases, with 11 bases spanning the gap. The CDR3 loop spans 13 amino acids. CDR3 in DNA: TGTGCCAGCAGCACGACAGTAGACAATGAGCAGTTCTTC. Residues: CASSTTVDNEQFF.

The V and J genes are TRBV20-1 and TRBJ1-1, with D tentatively TRBD1 (5 bases). Trimming took 3 bases from V and 0 from J, leaving 17 bases between them. Germline values: CDR1 DFQATT, CDR2 SNEGSKA (reference sequence). This CDR3 contains 16 residues. The CDR3 sequence: CSARTRVWDLNTEAFF. The CDR3 DNA reads as TGCAGTGCTAGGACGCGGGTCTGGGACCTGAACACTGAAGCTTTCTTT.

The chain links TRBV7-8 to TRBJ2-7; D remains unclear. The CDR3 is 13 amino acids. V gave up 5 bases and J gave up 2 bases, with 10 bases separating them. Germline CDR1 is SGHVS and CDR2 is FQNEAQ. The CDR3 DNA reads TGTGCCAGCAGCGTTCCGGCCACCTACGAGCAGTACTTC. Residues: CASSVPATYEQYF.

This clonotype has only a few counts. The CDR3 here is CASSHQGPNTEAFF. The CDR3 nucleotides read TGCGCCAGCAGCCACCAGGGACCAAACACTGAAGCTTTCTTT. The rearrangement joins TRBV5-1 to TRBJ1-1; TRBD1 might be the D (5 bases). This CDR3 region has 14 residues. V was trimmed by 4 bases and J by 2 bases, leaving 12 bases between them. Germline-derived CDR1 and CDR2 are SGHRS and YFSETQ.

A few counts support this clonotype. V gene TRBV19 combines with J gene TRBJ1-1; the D gene is possibly TRBD1 (5 bases). The germline gives CDR1 LNHDA, CDR2 SQIVND (reference sequence). The CDR3 loop spans 13 amino acids. V was cut by 5 bases and J by 1 base, with 8 bases left in between. CDR3 sequence (DNA): TGTGCCAGTAGTGGACACGCGAACACTGAAGCTTTCTTT. It yields the protein CASSGHANTEAFF.

The chain recombines TRBV6-6 with TRBJ2-3; maybe TRBD1 (6 bases). This CDR3 contains 15 residues. V lost 6 bases and J 0 bases, leaving 13 bases between the germline ends. The germline CDR1 and CDR2 sequences are MNHNY and SVGAGI (reference sequence). CDR3 sequence reads: CASSDQGHSTDTQYF. The CDR3 bases are TGTGCCAGCAGCGACCAGGGACATAGCACAGATACGCAGTATTTT.

Only a few counts were recorded for this clonotype. The rearrangement uses TRBV19 and TRBJ2-2, with 13 bases aligning to TRBD2. With 8 bases clipped from V and 7 bases from J, the junction kept 7 bases outside the gene matches. The CDR3 contains 15 residues. The germline V gene has CDR1 LNHDA and CDR2 SQIVND (reference sequence). The CDR3 nucleotides read TGTGCCAGTTTCGGACTAGCGGGAGTAAACGGGGAGCTGTTTTTT. Residues: CASFGLAGVNGELFF.

This clonotype was counted only a few times. This chain links TRBV29-1 with TRBJ1-2; 7 nucleotides match TRBD1. Germline V lookup: CDR1 SQVTM, CDR2 ANQGSEA. Losses at the gene ends were 5 bases for V and 6 bases for J; bases not matched to a gene: 12. The CDR3 length is 14 residues. The CDR3 loop is CSVPATGTDHGYTF. CDR3 DNA: TGCAGCGTTCCCGCAACCGGGACAGATCATGGCTACACCTTC.

This clonotype came up a few times. The V and J genes are TRBV7-9 and TRBJ2-1; 12 positions match TRBD2. V was pared by 5 bases and J by 8 bases, with 13 bases of the junction left unmatched. This CDR3 has 17 amino acids. Germline CDR1 SEHNR, CDR2 FQNEAQ (reference sequence). CDR3 residues: CASSPPLGLAGFDEQFF. The CDR3 DNA is TGTGCCAGCAGCCCCCCCTTAGGACTAGCGGGATTCGATGAGCAGTTCTTC.

This clonotype has a handful of counts. Here the CDR3 reads CASSWGTGGGTGELFF. Written as DNA, the CDR3 is TGTGCCAGCAGCTGGGGGACAGGGGGAGGCACCGGGGAGCTGTTTTTT. V gene TRBV7-2 combines with J gene TRBJ2-2, with 11 bases lining up with TRBD1. The V segment lost 4 bases and the J segment 4 bases; nucleotides outside the gene matches: 5. CDR1 is SGHTA and CDR2 is FQGNSA in the germline V gene. The CDR3 length is 16 residues.

In its sample, this clonotype was seen many times. The V gene is TRBV30, the J gene TRBJ2-5; the D is unclear. CDR1 is GTSNPN, CDR2 SVGIG, per germline (reference sequence). Trimming cost V 0 bases and J 5 bases, with 7 bases left between them. This CDR3 is 12 amino acids long. CDR3 sequence (DNA): TGTGCCTGGAGTGTACAAAGGGAGACCCAGTACTTC. This translates into CAWSVQRETQYF.

The genes are TRBV7-9 and TRBJ2-5, with 8 bases that match TRBD1. Germline CDR1 and CDR2: SEHNR and FQNEAQ (reference sequence). The CDR3 extends over 16 amino acids. The ends lost 5 bases at V and 1 base at J; junction bases unmatched: 9. The CDR3 loop reads CASSNGQGAFQETQYF. CDR3 sequence (DNA): TGTGCCAGCAGCAACGGACAGGGCGCCTTCCAAGAGACCCAGTACTTC.

Only a few counts were recorded for this clonotype. The chain recombines TRBV16 with TRBJ2-1; D is ambiguous. The V gene's germline CDR1 is KGHSY and CDR2 FQNENV. V lost 1 base and J 7 bases, leaving 8 bases between the germline ends. CDR3 size: 13 residues. The CDR3 region is CASSQWLGNEQFF. The CDR3 bases are TGTGCCAGCAGCCAATGGCTAGGGAATGAGCAGTTCTTC.

This clonotype was seen more than once but under ten times. The chain carries TRBV29-1 and TRBJ2-5, with D unclear. Germline V lookup: CDR1 SQVTM, CDR2 ANQGSEA. The CDR3 contains 12 residues. Trimming took off 4 bases at V and 2 bases at J, with 8 bases between the two ends. The CDR3 spells CSVGTVQETQYF. The CDR3 nucleotides read TGCAGCGTTGGGACCGTTCAAGAGACCCAGTACTTC. Looking up the rest from reference TRBV29-1 and TRBJ2-5 gives the full variable domain: SAVISQKPSRDICQRGTSLTIQCQVDSQVTMMFWYRQQPGQSLTLIATANQGSEATYESGFVIDKFPISRPNLTFSTLTVSNMSPEDSSIYLCSVGTVQETQYFGPGTRLLVL.

V is TRBV24-1 and J is TRBJ2-3; 8 bases line up with TRBD1. Germline assignment: CDR1 KGHDR and CDR2 SFDVKD. This CDR3 has 15 residues. V shed 4 bases, J shed 1 base, and the junction held 3 bases outside the gene matches. The CDR3 nucleotides read TGTGCCACCAGTGAGTGGACAGGGCGCACAGATACGCAGTATTTT. Translated, it gives CATSEWTGRTDTQYF.

The chain couples TRBV4-3 to TRBJ2-1; 9 nucleotides line up with TRBD2. In germline, CDR1 is LGHNA, CDR2 YSLEER. Germline trimming cut 0 bases from V and 5 bases from J; bases unmatched to any gene: 2. There are 15 residues in the CDR3. The CDR3 nucleotides read TGCGCCAGCAGCCAAGAGATAGCGGGAGACAATGAGCAGTTCTTC. Translating gives CASSQEIAGDNEQFF.

This clonotype occurred a few times. The CDR3 sequence: CASSLGTSGPSYNEQFF. The CDR3 DNA reads as TGTGCCAGCAGCTTGGGGACTAGCGGCCCCTCCTACAATGAGCAGTTCTTC. The gene calls are TRBV7-8 and TRBJ2-1, with 11 positions matching TRBD2. V trimming: 3 bases; J trimming: 0 bases; junction bases outside the gene matches: 4. The CDR3 is 17 residues long. Germline CDR1 and CDR2: SGHVS and FQNEAQ. Looking up the rest from reference TRBV7-8 and TRBJ2-1 gives the full variable domain: GAGVSQSPRYKVAKRGQDVALRCDPISGHVSLFWYQQALGQGPEFLTYFQNEAQLDKSGLPSDRFFAERPEGSVSTLKIQRTQQEDSAVYLCASSLGTSGPSYNEQFFGPGTRLTVL.

The J gene is TRBJ1-3, the V gene TRBV5-1, with D possibly TRBD1 on 6 matching bases. CDR1 and CDR2 from the germline V gene are SGHRS and YFSETQ. With 4 bases removed from V and 7 bases from J, the gap between germline ends came to 21 bases. The CDR3 totals 16 residues. The CDR3 coding sequence is TGCGCCAGCAGCCCCTGGGGGGCCGGGGCCTCGAACACCATATATTTT. Encoded protein: CASSPWGAGASNTIYF.

The chain uses TRBV4-1 and TRBJ2-1; a possible D gene is TRBD1 (5 bases). Trimming took off 0 bases at V and 3 bases at J, with 9 bases between the two ends. The CDR3 has 15 residues. In germline, CDR1 is MGHRA, CDR2 YSYEKL. The CDR3 region is CASSQDFRDYNEQFF. The CDR3 bases are TGCGCCAGCAGCCAAGATTTCAGGGACTACAATGAGCAGTTCTTC.

The chain is built from TRBV5-1 and TRBJ1-2; a possible D gene is TRBD1 (5 bases). Germline CDR1 and CDR2: SGHRS and YFSETQ. The CDR3 has 14 residues. The V and J ends lost 2 bases and 14 bases respectively, with 22 bases between them. CDR3 nucleotides: TGCGCCAGCAGCTTCGGGTTAGAAGACAGCCAACGTACCTTC. It yields the protein CASSFGLEDSQRTF.

This chain uses TRBV5-4 with TRBJ1-6; 7 bases agree with TRBD1. This CDR3 is 14 amino acids long. From germline, CDR1 is SGHNT and CDR2 YYREEE (reference sequence). With 5 bases clipped from V and 8 bases from J, the junction kept 7 bases outside the gene matches. This CDR3 reads CASRLNRGDSPLHF. The CDR3 DNA is TGTGCCAGCAGATTAAACAGGGGAGATTCACCCCTCCACTTT.

In its sample, this clonotype was seen many times. The chain links TRBV4-3 to TRBJ2-3, with D unresolved. CDR1 and CDR2 (germline): LGHNA, YSLEER. The CDR3 spans 13 residues. The V gene lost 0 bases and the J gene lost 4 bases, with 5 bases spanning the gap. The DNA of the CDR3 is TGCGCCAGCAGCCAAGATAAACCAGATACGCAGTATTTT. Residues: CASSQDKPDTQYF.

This clonotype occurred many times. The J gene is TRBJ2-1, the V gene TRBV24-1, with D perhaps matching TRBD1 (5 bases). This CDR3 region has 16 residues. The V end lost 2 bases, the J end lost 0 bases, and 10 bases lay between the germline ends. CDR1 KGHDR and CDR2 SFDVKD come from the germline V gene. CDR3 coding DNA: TGTGCCACCAGTGATTCCAGGGTTAGCTCCTACAATGAGCAGTTCTTC. It encodes CATSDSRVSSYNEQFF.

This chain connects TRBV12-3 or TRBV12-4 to TRBJ1-2, with TRBD1 matching 9 bases. The CDR3 loop spans 14 amino acids. V trimming: 5 bases; J trimming: 5 bases; junction bases outside the gene matches: 6. CDR3 coding DNA: TGTGCCAGCAGTGAGGACAGGGGTGGGTATGGCTACACCTTC. Its translation is CASSEDRGGYGYTF.

This sequence joins TRBV20-1 and TRBJ2-7, with D possibly matching TRBD2 (6 bases). Trimming cost V 3 bases and J 1 base, with 13 bases left between them. The CDR3 is 14 residues long. CDR1 and CDR2 (germline): DFQATT, SNEGSKA (reference sequence). The CDR3 protein is CSASVVAASYEQYF. The CDR3 DNA sequence: TGCAGTGCTAGTGTGGTAGCGGCATCCTACGAGCAGTACTTC.

The rearrangement uses TRBV24-1 and TRBJ2-4; 7 bases agree with TRBD1. V lost 2 bases to trimming and J lost 9 bases; unmatched junction nucleotides: 6. The CDR3 covers 14 residues. From germline, CDR1 is KGHDR and CDR2 SFDVKD. The CDR3 reads CATSDWRTGGIQYF. DNA for the CDR3: TGTGCCACCAGTGATTGGAGGACAGGCGGCATTCAGTACTTC.

This clonotype was observed a few times. The chain couples TRBV4-3 to TRBJ1-1, with no clear D. CDR3 length: 14 residues. The germline CDR1 and CDR2 sequences are LGHNA and YSLEER. Trimming took off 0 bases at V and 3 bases at J, with 8 bases between the two ends. CDR3 DNA sequence: TGCGCCAGCAGCCAAGATGGTCCGTACACTGAAGCTTTCTTT. This gives the protein CASSQDGPYTEAFF.

The V gene is TRBV6-6, the J gene TRBJ1-1, with 8 nucleotides matching TRBD1. Germline values: CDR1 MNHNY, CDR2 SVGAGI (reference sequence). The trim removed 4 bases at V and 4 bases at J, leaving 5 bases unmatched. The CDR3 runs to 14 residues. CDR3 amino acids: CASSLSTGVTEAFF. CDR3 coding DNA: TGTGCCAGCAGTTTATCGACAGGGGTCACTGAAGCTTTCTTT.

This clonotype turned up a few times. The rearrangement links TRBV12-3 or TRBV12-4 to TRBJ1-3, with a tentative D call TRBD1 (6 bases). Between the trimmed V and J ends, which lost 5 bases and 0 bases, there was a span of 14 bases. The CDR3 spans 16 residues. CDR3 DNA sequence: TGTGCCAGCAGTCCCCCCGGACAGCTCTCTGGAAACACCATATATTTT. Residues: CASSPPGQLSGNTIYF.